This TCR beta chain was observed in a study of glioma-infiltrating T cells (dated by TCRdb to about 2016). A note on the overall study: The study sequenced TCR alpha- and beta-chain repertoires from glioma tissue, from non-neoplastic brain tissue and from matched peripheral blood mononuclear cells. To measure how far tissue and blood T-cell populations diverged, each tissue-infiltrating repertoire was compared against the peripheral blood repertoire of the same patient. The paired cohort comprised three low-grade glioma patients, 7 or 8 primary glioblastoma patients and three non-glioma patients contributing non-neoplastic brain tissue.

Here is what the overall study found, with its caveats: Very few CDR3 sequences were shared between tissue and blood, attributed to high CDR3 diversity and limited sampling. VJ-independent divergence between tissue and blood was found to be below expectation in non-neoplastic patients but above expectation in all gliomas, particularly low-grade gliomas. Group comparisons rested on small numbers: three non-neoplastic, three low-grade glioma and several glioblastoma patients.

A note on this clonotype: Its antigen is currently not known. No much larger clonotype is one base removed from it; base qualities were not supplied.

The iRepertoire nested amplicon-rescue multiplex PCR (arm-PCR) platform was used to amplify TCR alpha and beta CDR3 regions from RNA. The input for one-step reverse transcription and amplification was roughly 100-450 ng of either tissue mRNA or PBMC total RNA. Following bead purification, Illumina adapters were added through a secondary multiplex PCR, and the libraries were then gel-purified between 200 and 400 bp. Demultiplexing relied on internal 6-nucleotide barcodes carried by the libraries. Libraries were sequenced on an Illumina MiSeq with 2x220 or 2x250 nucleotide paired-end reads. The study's processing was this. Paired reads were merged using FLASH 1.2.11 and aligned with BWA-MEM to the GRCh37 human genome, and TRA and TRB reads were then extracted. For V and J assignment, an IMGT-derived reference of cassette sequences and CDR3 motifs that included pseudogenes was used. Reads were translated in three frames, and productive CDR3s were defined as those with a C...FGXG motif and no stop codons. Unique combinations of V-J cassette pair and CDR3 amino acid sequence were defined as clonotypes. Reads were filtered by Hamming distance, thresholded by each sample's sequence error rate in mapped regions. TCRdb itself trimmed the public reads at Q25 with fastp, ran MiXCR and retained productive beta chains. Records with the same CDR3 protein are collapsed into one entry carrying the most frequent genes and DNA. TCRdb, rather than the study authors, made the V and J calls. The sample yields about 140,000 distinct CDR3 sequences; about 39% were counted once. Roughly a fifth of the sample is held by the ten biggest clonotypes.

CDR3 length: 16 amino acids, cysteine to phenylalanine. The read is trimmed to its CDR3 DNA, 48 bases read in frame from base 1. Ends trimmed: V by 5 bases, J by 9 bases; bases unmatched to a gene: 15. CDR1 and CDR2, looked up from the germline V gene, are MGHRA and YSYEKL. The TCR comes from a human donor with low-grade glioma or glioblastoma, undergoing nonglioma brain surgery, or in good health (not recorded which). Sequencing was done on a sample of glioma tissue, nonneoplastic brain tissue, or PBMCs (not recorded which). Here the chain combines TRBV4-1 and TRBJ2-1, with 8 bases in between that match TRBD2. The CDR3 region: CASSDPGLEGLGEQFF. Read as DNA, the sequence is TGCGCCAGCAGCGATCCGGGACTAGAAGGATTAGGTGAGCAGTTCTTC.